A selection of T cell receptor beta chains follows, all from one sample in a study of PD-1 blockade in mismatch repair-deficient tumors. TCRdb's copy holds only in-frame clones and misses some; the assay was immunoSEQ multiplex PCR. The profile covers about 120,000 clones, with about nine tenths appearing a single time and 12% taken by the ten largest. This sample comprised peripheral blood, obtained approximately 70 weeks after starting pembrolizumab. These receptors came from an adult with mismatch repair-deficient cancer. Both conserved end residues are part of each CDR3. A D gene is named only where the DNA matches it firmly. Size is omitted from some rows. Given values are once, few, many or a class for expanded clones.

TGTGCCAGCAGTGACGGGACAGGGTCACTAAGGAGCTATGGCTACACCTTC	CASSDGTGSLRSYGYTF	TRBD1	.	TRBJ1-2	TRBV2
TGTGCCAGAAGCTTTAGCGGGGCCCGCTCCTACAATGAGCAGTTCTTC	CARSFSGARSYNEQFF	TRBD2	.	TRBJ2-1	TRBV5-3
TGTGCCTGGGAAAACAGGGGATCCCCTACTACTGGCGAGCAGTACTTC	CAWENRGSPTTGEQYF	TRBD1	.	TRBJ2-7	TRBV30
TGCGCCAGCAGCCCTGACTTACGCTCCTACAATGAGCAGTTCTTC	CASSPDLRSYNEQFF	.	once	TRBJ2-1	TRBV5-1
TGTGCCAGCAGCTTTTATCGGGACAGGGGGCTTCAGCCCCAGCATTTT	CASSFYRDRGLQPQHF	TRBD1	few	TRBJ1-5	TRBV5-6
TGTGCCAGCAGCCAACAGGGGATCTCCTACGAGCAGTACTTC	CASSQQGISYEQYF	.	.	TRBJ2-7	TRBV14
TGTGCCAGAAGCTTGGTCCTAGCGGGAGGCCCAGATACGCAGTATTTT	CARSLVLAGGPDTQYF	TRBD2	.	TRBJ2-3	TRBV5-3
TGCGCCAGCAGCCAAGAGGCGCAGGGGGTAGCCACAGATACGCAGTATTTT	CASSQEAQGVATDTQYF	TRBD1	.	TRBJ2-3	TRBV4-3
TGTGCCAGCAGCTTAGATCTATCACAGTCGCACACCGGGGAGCTGTTTTTT	CASSLDLSQSHTGELFF	.	.	TRBJ2-2	TRBV11-2
TGTGCCAGCAGCTTAGAAGGGGTTAGCACAGATACGCAGTATTTT	CASSLEGVSTDTQYF	.	.	TRBJ2-3	TRBV7-3
TGTGCCAGCAGCTCCAGTCTCTGGACGGGAGGGATCCACAATGAGCAGTTCTTC	CASSSSLWTGGIHNEQFF	TRBD2	.	TRBJ2-1	TRBV7-6
TGTGCCTGGAGCCACGGGACAGGGGGGAATGAAAAACTGTTTTTT	CAWSHGTGGNEKLFF	TRBD1	.	TRBJ1-4	TRBV30
TGCGCCAGCAGCTGGACAGAATCCTACAATGAGCAGTTCTTC	CASSWTESYNEQFF	.	.	TRBJ2-1	TRBV5-1
TGTGCCAGCAGGCGCGGGAGGGCCAGGGAGCAGTTCTTC	CASRRGRAREQFF	TRBD2	.	TRBJ2-1	TRBV6-5
TGTGCCAGCAGCAAACGGCGGGACAGGGCTACCGGGGAGCTGTTTTTT	CASSKRRDRATGELFF	TRBD1	.	TRBJ2-2	TRBV7-2
TGCGCCAGCAGCCAAGTTGGCGGAGCTAACTATGGCTACACCTTC	CASSQVGGANYGYTF	.	.	TRBJ1-2	TRBV4-3
TGTGCCAGCAGCTTAGAAGGCTACGAGCAGTACTTC	CASSLEGYEQYF	.	.	TRBJ2-7	TRBV11-3
TGTGCCAGCAGCTCCCCGGGACAGGGGGCGGAGACCCAGTACTTC	CASSSPGQGAETQYF	TRBD1	.	TRBJ2-5	TRBV7-6
TGTGCTAGTGGTCCGTTTAGCGGGGGGACAGATACGCAGTATTTT	CASGPFSGGTDTQYF	TRBD2	.	TRBJ2-3	TRBV12-5
TGTGCCAGCAGCCACGGGACTAGCGGGAGAGGGTACGATACGCAGTATTTT	CASSHGTSGRGYDTQYF	TRBD2	.	TRBJ2-3	TRBV11-3
TGTGCCAGCAGAGGATACAGGGGGCATATGGACGAGCAGTACTTC	CASRGYRGHMDEQYF	TRBD1	.	TRBJ2-7	TRBV6-5
TGCGCCAGCAGCTTCTCAACGACAGGAAACTATGGCTACACCTTC	CASSFSTTGNYGYTF	.	.	TRBJ1-2	TRBV4-3
TGCGCCAGCAGTTACCATCGGGCGAGCTCCTACAATGAGCAGTTCTTC	CASSYHRASSYNEQFF	.	.	TRBJ2-1	TRBV23-1
TGTGCCAGCAGCAGATCCGGGACAGGGGACGATACGCAGTATTTT	CASSRSGTGDDTQYF	TRBD1	.	TRBJ2-3	TRBV7-2
TGTGCCAGCAGCCCCACCCGGTCAGGGAACACTGAAGCTTTCTTT	CASSPTRSGNTEAFF	.	.	TRBJ1-1	TRBV7-9
TGTGCCAGCAGCCAATTCAAAGGTCTCGGCAATCAGCCCCAGCATTTT	CASSQFKGLGNQPQHF	.	.	TRBJ1-5	TRBV5-6
TGTGCCAGTAGTCCCCGGGGAAGGCAACGGAGGGGTAACAATGAGCAGTTCTTC	CASSPRGRQRRGNNEQFF	.	.	TRBJ2-1	TRBV19
TGTGCCAGCAGCCCTAACAAGTGGTATGGCTACACCTTC	CASSPNKWYGYTF	.	.	TRBJ1-2	TRBV7-8
TGTGCCAGCAGTTACGCCCCAACGACAGGGTTTACGCAGTATTTT	CASSYAPTTGFTQYF	TRBD1	once	TRBJ2-3	TRBV6-5
TGTGCCAGCAGTCCGGGACAGTATAGCAATCAGCCCCAGCATTTT	CASSPGQYSNQPQHF	TRBD1	.	TRBJ1-5	TRBV6-6
TGTGCCAGCAGCGGGGGGACAGGCAGCTCCTACAATGAGCAGTTCTTC	CASSGGTGSSYNEQFF	TRBD1	.	TRBJ2-1	TRBV7-6
TGCGCCAGCAGCCAAGGACCGGGACAGGGGGTCGATGGCTACACCTTC	CASSQGPGQGVDGYTF	TRBD1	.	TRBJ1-2	TRBV4-1
TGTGCCAGCAGTTTAGGGCAAACTGGGGCCAACGTCCTGACTTTC	CASSLGQTGANVLTF	.	.	TRBJ2-6	TRBV27
TGTGCCATCAGTGAGCCCGGGACAGGGAAAGGAGCCGGGGAGCTGTTTTTT	CAISEPGTGKGAGELFF	TRBD1	.	TRBJ2-2	TRBV10-3
TGTGCCAGTAGTATAGTCGAGACAGATACGCAGTATTTT	CASSIVETDTQYF	.	.	TRBJ2-3	TRBV19
TGTGCCTGCCACCTAATAGAACCTGACAGGCCCCCCTACGAGCAGTACTTC	CACHLIEPDRPPYEQYF	.	.	TRBJ2-7	TRBV30
TGTGCCAGCAGCTTATTAGCCACCGGGGAGCTGTTTTTT	CASSLLATGELFF	.	.	TRBJ2-2	TRBV11-2